This TCR beta chain is from a study of T-cell memory formation after mild COVID-19. TCRdb redid the calling of the 5' RACE reads with MiXCR, one entry per CDR3 protein. The sample shows approximately 230,000 distinct CDR3 sequences, around 15% of them seen only once. This clonotype turned up a few times. The CDR3 runs 12 residues. Trimming took 4 bases from V and 7 from J, leaving 13 bases between them. In germline, CDR1 is SQVTM, CDR2 ANQGSEA. The gene calls are TRBV29-1 and TRBJ1-2; unclear D gene. The source is a man aged 18 to 35 who had mild COVID-19 (a few samples of this study predate the infection). Cell type and time point are not known. Source material: PBMCs or a T cell subset sorted from them (not recorded which). The CDR3 DNA follows: TGCAGCGTTGCCGGGCTCCGGGGTGGCTACACCTTC. Its translation: CSVAGLRGGYTF.